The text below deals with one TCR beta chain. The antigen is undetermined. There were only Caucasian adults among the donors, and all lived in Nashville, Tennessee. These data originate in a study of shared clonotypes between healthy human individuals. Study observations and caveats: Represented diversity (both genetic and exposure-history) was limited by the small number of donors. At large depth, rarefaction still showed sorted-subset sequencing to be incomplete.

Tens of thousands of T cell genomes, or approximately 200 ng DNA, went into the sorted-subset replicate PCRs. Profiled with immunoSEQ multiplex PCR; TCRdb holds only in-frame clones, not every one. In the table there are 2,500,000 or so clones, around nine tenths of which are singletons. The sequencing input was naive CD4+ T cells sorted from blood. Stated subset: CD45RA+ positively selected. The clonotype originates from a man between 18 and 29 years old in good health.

The chain's CDR3 is CASSLVTSGDTYEQYF. In DNA form, the CDR3 reads TGCGCCAGCAGCTTGGTTACTAGCGGGGACACCTACGAGCAGTACTTC. This chain uses TRBV5-1 with TRBJ2-7, with 10 bases matching TRBD2. CDR1 and CDR2 (germline): SGHRS, YFSETQ. This CDR3 comprises 16 residues. With V trimmed by 0 bases and J by 2 bases, 5 bases remained unmatched. The whole variable domain, remainder taken from reference TRBV5-1 and TRBJ2-7, is KAGVTQTPRYLIKTRGQQVTLSCSPISGHRSVSWYQQTPGQGLQFLFEYFSETQRNKGNFPGRFSGRQFSNSRSEMNVSTLELGDSALYLCASSLVTSGDTYEQYFGPGTRLTVT.